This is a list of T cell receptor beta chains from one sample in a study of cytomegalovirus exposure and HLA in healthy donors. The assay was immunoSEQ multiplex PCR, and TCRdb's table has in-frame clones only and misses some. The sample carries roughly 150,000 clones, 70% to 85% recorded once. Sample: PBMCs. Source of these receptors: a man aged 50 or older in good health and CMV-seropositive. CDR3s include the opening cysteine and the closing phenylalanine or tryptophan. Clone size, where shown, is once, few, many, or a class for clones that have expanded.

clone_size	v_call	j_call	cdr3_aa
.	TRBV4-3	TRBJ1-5	CASSQDVGRGNQPQHF
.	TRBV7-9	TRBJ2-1	CASVYTNEQFF
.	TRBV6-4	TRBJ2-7	CASSEASGGNYEQYF
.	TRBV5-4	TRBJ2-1	CASSLGSLARSYNEQFF
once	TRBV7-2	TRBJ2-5	CASSLGGGETQYF
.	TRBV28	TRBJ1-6	CASSLSLTGSPLHF
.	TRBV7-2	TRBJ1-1	CASSLEWTGGTEAFF
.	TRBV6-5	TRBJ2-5	CASSYGTAQETQYF
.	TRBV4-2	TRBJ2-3	CASSQDSRSEDTQYF
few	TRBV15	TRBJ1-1	CATSPRGQGGMNTEAFF
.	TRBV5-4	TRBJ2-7	CASSKDNTGSGYEQYF
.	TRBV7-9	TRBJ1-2	CASSLVGSGLRRYGYTF
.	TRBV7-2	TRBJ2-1	CASSRTATGALNNEQFF
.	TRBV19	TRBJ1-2	CASSVARQGPYGYTF
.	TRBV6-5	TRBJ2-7	CASSLGRQGAYEQYF
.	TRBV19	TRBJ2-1	CASSGVTLGGGTEQFF
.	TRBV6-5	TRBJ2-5	CASSWLGRTQETQYF
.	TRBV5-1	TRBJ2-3	CASSLVRVTDTQYF
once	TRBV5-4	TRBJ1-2	CASRITGGDSNF
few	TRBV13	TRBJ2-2	CASSLEAGVGGELFF
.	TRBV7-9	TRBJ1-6	CASSPRSPNSPLHF
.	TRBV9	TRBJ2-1	CASSVGGEAGTPYNEQFF
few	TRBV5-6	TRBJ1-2	CASSLGVIGYTF
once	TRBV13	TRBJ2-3	CASDVGRWGGADTQYF
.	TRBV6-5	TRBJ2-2	CASQGRVFTGELFF
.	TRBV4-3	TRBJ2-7	CASSQLLIPGTGGTYEQYF
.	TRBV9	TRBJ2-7	CASSTGLAGDYEQYF
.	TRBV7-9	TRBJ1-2	CASSLPGYGYTF
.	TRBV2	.	CASTIRAGVAYEQYF
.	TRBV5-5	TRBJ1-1	CASSLVAGYTEAFF
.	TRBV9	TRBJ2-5	CASSPLSRKETQYF
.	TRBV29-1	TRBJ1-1	CSVGGEFPVMNTEAFF
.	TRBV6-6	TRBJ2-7	CASSYVAHEQYF
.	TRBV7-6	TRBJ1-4	CASSSWGTGEKLFF
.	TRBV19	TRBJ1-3	CASSRQGSLSGNTIYF
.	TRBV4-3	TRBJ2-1	CASSQERGSGEFSYNEQFF
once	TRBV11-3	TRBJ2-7	CASSDTSYEQYF
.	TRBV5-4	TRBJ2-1	CASSLTPQGARNEQFF
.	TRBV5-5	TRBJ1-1	CASSFTTNTEAFF
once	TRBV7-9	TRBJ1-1	CASSLGTGIHTEAFF
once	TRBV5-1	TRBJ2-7	CASSLIRGYEQYF
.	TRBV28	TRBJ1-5	CASSARGDSNQPQHF
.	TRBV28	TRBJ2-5	CASRGPGETQYF
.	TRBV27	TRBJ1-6	CASSFRTDSSPLHF
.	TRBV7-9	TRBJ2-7	CASSLLSLGSGYEQYF
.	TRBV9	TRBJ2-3	CASSTRTSGGGDTQYF